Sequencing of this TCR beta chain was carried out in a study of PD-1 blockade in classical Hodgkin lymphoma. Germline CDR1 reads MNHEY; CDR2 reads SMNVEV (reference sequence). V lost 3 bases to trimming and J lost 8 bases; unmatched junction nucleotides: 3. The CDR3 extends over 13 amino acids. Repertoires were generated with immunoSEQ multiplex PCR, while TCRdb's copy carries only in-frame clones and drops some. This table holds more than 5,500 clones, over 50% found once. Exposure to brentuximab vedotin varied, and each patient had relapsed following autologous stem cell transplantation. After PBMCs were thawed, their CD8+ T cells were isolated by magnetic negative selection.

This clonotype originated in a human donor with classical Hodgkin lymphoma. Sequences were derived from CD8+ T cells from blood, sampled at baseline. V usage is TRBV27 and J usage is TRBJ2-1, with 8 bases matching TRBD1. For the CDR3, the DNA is TGTGCCAGCAGTTTCGTACAGGGGGATGAGCAGTTCTTC. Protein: CASSFVQGDEQFF.